This entry lists 14 T cell receptor beta chains sequenced from one sample in a study of T cell responses to AZD1222 COVID-19 vaccine. Repertoires were generated with immunoSEQ multiplex PCR, while TCRdb's copy carries only in-frame clones and drops some. The data hold about 120,000 clones, with approximately 90% observed a single time. Here the sequenced sample was peripheral blood, taken on day 0 of AZD1222 vaccination. The receptor source for this set is an adult in good health.

Here the CDR3 reads CASSYPERGGLEQYF. The CDR3 nucleotides are TGTGCCAGCAGTTACCCTGAGCGGGGGGGCCTCGAGCAGTACTTC. The chain employs TRBV6-2 or TRBV6-3 and TRBJ2-7; 10 bases are shared with TRBD2. CDR1 and CDR2 from the germline V gene are MNHEY and SVGEGT. V lost 2 bases, J lost 6 bases, and 7 bases stayed unmatched. The CDR3 is 15 amino acids.

J is TRBJ1-3 and V is TRBV3-1 (or the pseudogene TRBV3-2); D call uncertain. The V and J ends lost 1 base and 8 bases respectively, with 9 bases between them. Germline V lookup: CDR1 LGHDT, CDR2 YNNKEL (reference sequence). This CDR3 is built from 13 residues. For the CDR3, the DNA is TGTGCCAGCAGCCAAGGAAGTGCTCACACCATATATTTT. The encoded protein is CASSQGSAHTIYF.

The chain couples TRBV19 to TRBJ1-2; D gene unclear. The CDR3 contains 13 residues. Germline lookup yields CDR1 LNHDA and CDR2 SQIVND (reference sequence). V shed 0 bases and J shed 8 bases, with 10 bases lying between them. CDR3 DNA sequence: TGTGCCAGTAGTATAGATGGAACGGGGGGCTACACCTTC. This encodes CASSIDGTGGYTF.

CDR3 nucleotides: TGTGCCAGCAGCTTGAACTTGAGGGAGTACCAAGAGACCCAGTACTTC. Encoded protein: CASSLNLREYQETQYF. The chain has TRBV5-4 and TRBJ2-5; tentative D call: TRBD2 (5 bases). In germline, CDR1 is SGHNT, CDR2 YYREEE (reference sequence). This CDR3 region has 16 residues. Trimming took 1 base from V and 0 from J, leaving 13 bases between them.

The chain couples TRBV7-2 to TRBJ2-7; no definite D call. Looked up from germline, CDR1 is SGHTA and CDR2 is FQGNSA. With 0 bases removed from V and 3 bases from J, the gap between germline ends came to 6 bases. CDR3 length: 13 residues. The CDR3 DNA sequence: TGTGCCAGCAGCTTAGCGCCCGGCTACGAGCAGTACTTC. Protein: CASSLAPGYEQYF.

In this sample, this clone turned up once. This chain uses TRBV19 with TRBJ1-6, with D maybe TRBD1 (5 bases). The CDR3 is 16 residues long. Trimming left V 3 bases short and J 8 bases short, with 17 bases between. The V gene's germline CDR1 is LNHDA and CDR2 SQIVND (reference sequence). CDR3 protein: CASSISHRFTYSPLHF. The CDR3 coding sequence is TGTGCCAGTAGTATCTCACACAGGTTCACGTATTCACCCCTCCACTTT.

This clone has a single count. This chain uses TRBV4-3 with TRBJ2-1, with TRBD1 matching over 9 bases. The CDR3 covers 16 residues. The junction had 8 bases not matched to a gene; V was cut back by 4 bases and J by 4 bases. Germline CDR1 LGHNA, CDR2 YSLEER. The CDR3 protein is CASSPERDRVYNEQFF. CDR3 coding DNA: TGCGCCAGCAGCCCCGAACGGGACAGGGTATACAATGAGCAGTTCTTC.

The gene calls are TRBV4-3 and TRBJ1-2; D perhaps matches TRBD1 (6 bases). This CDR3 has 17 amino acids. In germline, CDR1 is LGHNA, CDR2 YSLEER. The germline V and J ends were trimmed by 0 bases and 8 bases, with 22 bases remaining between them. CDR3 bases: TGCGCCAGCAGCCAAGACCTTACCAATGACAGGAGATGGGGCTACACCTTC. This encodes CASSQDLTNDRRWGYTF.

This chain connects TRBV19 to TRBJ2-3, with TRBD2 matching over 15 bases. Germline V gene lookup returns CDR1 LNHDA and CDR2 SQIVND (reference sequence). Germline trimming cut 1 base from V and 1 base from J; bases unmatched to any gene: 9. The CDR3 length is 20 residues. The CDR3 nucleotides are TGTGCCAGTAGTATAGGCCCGGGACTAGCGGGGGGAAGGGGCACAGATACGCAGTATTTT. This sequence encodes CASSIGPGLAGGRGTDTQYF.

The V gene is TRBV4-3, the J gene TRBJ2-2; TRBD1 might be the D (6 bases). The length of the CDR3 is 16 residues. The V gene's germline CDR1 is LGHNA and CDR2 YSLEER. V was shortened by 0 bases and J by 1 base, with 9 bases between the two germline ends. The CDR3 DNA follows: TGCGCCAGCAGCCAAGATCAAGGGGGGAACACCGGGGAGCTGTTTTTT. This encodes CASSQDQGGNTGELFF.

The rearrangement uses TRBV7-3 and TRBJ2-1; D may be TRBD1 (6 bases). Germline V gene lookup returns CDR1 SGHTA and CDR2 FQGTGA. V lost 3 bases to trimming and J lost 9 bases, with 18 bases between them. The CDR3 totals 15 residues. The CDR3 here is CASSFTGQGITEQFF. The CDR3 nucleotides read TGTGCCAGCAGCTTTACGGGACAAGGTATAACTGAGCAGTTCTTC. Combining the CDR3 with reference TRBV7-3 and TRBJ2-1 gives the whole variable domain GAGVSQTPSNKVTEKGKYVELRCDPISGHTALYWYRQSLGQGPEFLIYFQGTGAADDSGLPNDRFFAVRPEGSVSTLKIQRTERGDSAVYLCASSFTGQGITEQFFGPGTRLTVL.

The chain combines TRBV6-6 with TRBJ1-1; perhaps TRBD1 as D (5 bases). The CDR3 covers 14 residues. Between the trimmed V and J ends, which lost 0 bases and 7 bases, there was a span of 12 bases. Germline values: CDR1 MNHNY, CDR2 SVGAGI (reference sequence). CDR3 nucleotides: TGTGCCAGCAGTTACTCGCTACAGGTCGGTGAAGCTTTCTTT. Encoded protein: CASSYSLQVGEAFF.

The chain employs TRBV5-4 and TRBJ1-1; no clear D gene. Germline V gene data show CDR1 as SGHNT and CDR2 as YYREEE (reference sequence). Trimming took 3 bases from V and 0 from J, leaving 12 bases between them. The CDR3 consists of 15 residues. The CDR3: CASSSPERLNTEAFF. The CDR3 DNA is TGTGCCAGCAGCTCCCCAGAGCGATTGAACACTGAAGCTTTCTTT.

This sequence joins TRBV15 and TRBJ2-7, with a tentative D call TRBD2 (6 bases). Trimming stripped 0 bases from V and 6 bases from J, with 12 bases between. Looked up from germline, CDR1 is LNHNV and CDR2 is YYDKDF (reference sequence). This CDR3 has 14 amino acids. Here the CDR3 DNA reads TGTGCCACCAGCAGAGATCCCACTAGCTCCGAGCAGTACTTC. It encodes CATSRDPTSSEQYF. Based on the CDR3 plus reference TRBV15 and TRBJ2-7, the full variable domain is DAMVIQNPRYQVTQFGKPVTLSCSQTLNHNVMYWYQQKSSQAPKLLFHYYDKDFNNEADTPDNFQSRRPNTSFCFLDIRSPGLGDTAMYLCATSRDPTSSEQYFGPGTRLTVT.